Each of the 9 T cell receptor beta chains below was sequenced from the same sample in a study of T cells in Graves' hyperthyroidism and ophthalmopathy. The investigators amplified TCR beta CDR3 regions from RNA transcripts. HTBI primers were used for first-round RT-PCR of the TCR CDR3. TCRdb re-derived calls from the multiplex PCR reads in MiXCR, one entry per CDR3 protein. The top ten hold about 3.8% of the sample, which has some 620,000 distinct CDR3 sequences, under 20% seen once. Sequencing was carried out using blood. The source is a woman under 40 with Graves' hyperthyroidism.

The chain uses TRBV24-1 and TRBJ2-7; 8 bases align to TRBD2. Germline lookup yields CDR1 KGHDR and CDR2 SFDVKD. V shed 7 bases, J shed 3 bases, and the junction held 16 bases outside the gene matches. The CDR3 contains 17 residues. CDR3 region: CATRQLPHGRGYYEQYF. CDR3 sequence (DNA): TGTGCCACCAGGCAACTCCCCCACGGGAGGGGATACTACGAGCAGTACTTC.

This clonotype was picked up a small number of times. At one end, the junction sequence differs from germline, possibly due to a read error. The V gene is TRBV10-3, the J gene TRBJ1-4; 8 nucleotides align to TRBD1. Germline loops: CDR1 ENHRY, CDR2 SYGVKD. The CDR3 loop spans 18 amino acids. DNA of the CDR3: TGTGCCGTCAGTGGTGAGGACAGGGACCCCACAACTAATGAAAAACTGTTTTTT. It specifies CAVSGEDRDPTTNEKLFF.

This clonotype was seen many times. This rearrangement joins TRBV7-9 to TRBJ2-7, with D possibly being TRBD1 (5 bases). This CDR3 has 12 residues. V was clipped by 3 bases and J by 6 bases, with 9 bases between them. Germline CDR1 SEHNR, CDR2 FQNEAQ (reference sequence). CDR3 sequence: CASSFGQSEQYF. The CDR3 DNA follows: TGTGCCAGCAGCTTTGGACAAAGCGAGCAGTACTTC.

This clonotype was observed a few times. The V and J genes are TRBV20-1 and TRBJ2-7, with TRBD2 as a possible D gene (5 bases). The CDR3 runs 15 residues. Trimming left V 6 bases short and J 6 bases short, with 24 bases between. Germline-derived CDR1 and CDR2 are DFQATT and SNEGSKA (reference sequence). DNA of the CDR3: TGCAGTGCCCCGTTTGGACTGCTCGGTATGGGCGAGCAGTACTTC. Its protein product is CSAPFGLLGMGEQYF.

This clonotype was counted many times. Germline is not matched at one junction end, which may reflect a read error. This chain joins TRBV2 and TRBJ1-3; D possibly corresponds to TRBD1 (5 bases). The CDR3 runs 15 residues. CDR1 SNHLY and CDR2 FYNNEI come from the germline V gene. The CDR3 DNA is TGTGCCAGCAGAGAAGCGGGGGGCTCTGGAAACACCATATATTTT. Its protein product is CASREAGGSGNTIYF.

This clonotype was counted ten times or more. The rearrangement links TRBV28 to TRBJ2-7, with TRBD2 matching over 10 bases. V gave up 6 bases and J gave up 0 bases; unmatched junction bases: 5. In germline, CDR1 is MDHEN, CDR2 SYDVKM. The CDR3 is 15 amino acids. The CDR3 is CASRLAGGPSYEQYF. CDR3 coding DNA: TGTGCCAGCAGGTTAGCGGGAGGTCCCTCCTACGAGCAGTACTTC.

The chain has TRBV6-1 and TRBJ2-1, with TRBD2 identical over 7 bases. The CDR3 is made up of 15 amino acids. V lost 5 bases, J lost 3 bases, and 7 bases stayed unmatched. CDR1 is MNHNS, CDR2 SASEGT, per germline. CDR3 in amino acids: CASSSRTSRYNEQFF. CDR3 DNA sequence: TGTGCCAGCAGTTCCCGGACTAGTCGCTACAATGAGCAGTTCTTC.

Notes on this clonotype: Given a much more abundant clone one base away, this may be a read error. Because it lacks the conserved phenylalanine or tryptophan at the end, this CDR3 is likely a read error. The chain's CDR3 is CASSYLSTKPMNTEAFL. Here the CDR3 DNA reads TGTGCCAGCAGTTACCTGAGTACTAAACCAATGAACACTGAAGCTTTCCTT. The chain links TRBV6-5 to TRBJ1-1; D is undetermined. The CDR3 covers 17 residues. In germline, CDR1 is MNHEY, CDR2 SVGAGI. V lost 2 bases to trimming and J lost 0 bases, with 16 bases between them.

The sample holds many counts of this clonotype. This sequence joins TRBV18 and TRBJ1-1; 7 positions match TRBD1. J lost 1 base, V lost 7 bases, and 6 bases had no gene match. The CDR3 has 14 amino acids. Looked up from germline, CDR1 is KGHSH and CDR2 is LQKENI. Written as DNA, the CDR3 is TGTGCCAGCTTACTACAGGGGTCGAACACTGAAGCTTTCTTT. Translating gives CASLLQGSNTEAFF.